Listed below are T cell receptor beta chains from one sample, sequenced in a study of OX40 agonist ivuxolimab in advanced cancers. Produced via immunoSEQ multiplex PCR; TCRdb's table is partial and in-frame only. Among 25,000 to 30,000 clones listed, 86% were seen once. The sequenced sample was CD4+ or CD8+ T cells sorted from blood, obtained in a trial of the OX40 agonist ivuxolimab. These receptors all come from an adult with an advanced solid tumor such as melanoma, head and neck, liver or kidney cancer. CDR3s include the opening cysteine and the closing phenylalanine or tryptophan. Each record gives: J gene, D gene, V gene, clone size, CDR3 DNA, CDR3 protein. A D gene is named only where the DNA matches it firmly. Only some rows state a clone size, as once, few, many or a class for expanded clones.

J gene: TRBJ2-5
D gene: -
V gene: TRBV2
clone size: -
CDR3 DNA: TGTGCCAAGTTAGCCCCCCCGGGGGAGACCCAGTACTTC
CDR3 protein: CAKLAPPGETQYF

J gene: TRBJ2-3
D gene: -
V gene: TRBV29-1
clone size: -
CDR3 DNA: TGCAGCGTTGAAAGGATGACGGGAGCAAAAGATACGCAGTATTTT
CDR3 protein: CSVERMTGAKDTQYF

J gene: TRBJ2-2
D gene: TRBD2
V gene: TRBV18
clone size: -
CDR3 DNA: TGTGCCAGCTCACCACCGAACGGACTAGCGGGGACAACACGGACCGGGGAGCTGTTTTTT
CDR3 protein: CASSPPNGLAGTTRTGELFF

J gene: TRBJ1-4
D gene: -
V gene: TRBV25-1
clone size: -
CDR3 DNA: TGTGCCAGCAGTGACCTACAGGAAGCTAATGAAAAACTGTTTTTT
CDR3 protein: CASSDLQEANEKLFF

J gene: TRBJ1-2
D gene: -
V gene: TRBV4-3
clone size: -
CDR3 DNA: TGCGCCAGCAGCCAAGGTGGGGATTACTATGGCTACACCTTC
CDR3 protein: CASSQGGDYYGYTF

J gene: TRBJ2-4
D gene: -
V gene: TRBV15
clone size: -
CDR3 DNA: TGTGCCACCAGCAGAGATCGGCGAGACATTCAGTACTTC
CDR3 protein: CATSRDRRDIQYF

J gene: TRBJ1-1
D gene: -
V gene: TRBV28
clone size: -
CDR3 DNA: TGTGCCAGCAGACGCCTGACGGGGATGGAAGCTTTCTTT
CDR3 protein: CASRRLTGMEAFF

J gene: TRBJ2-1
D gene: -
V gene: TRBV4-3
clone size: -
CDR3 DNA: TGCGCCAGCAGCCAAGACAGGGGCTCCTACAATGAGCAGTTCTTC
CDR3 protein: CASSQDRGSYNEQFF

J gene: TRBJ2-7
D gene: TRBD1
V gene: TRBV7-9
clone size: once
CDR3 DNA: TGCGTCACCGGGACAGGGGTCCACGAGCAGTACTTC
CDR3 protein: CVTGTGVHEQYF

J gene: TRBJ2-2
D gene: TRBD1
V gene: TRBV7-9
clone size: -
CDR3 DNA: TGTGCCAGCAGCTTAAGAGGGACAGGGAACACCGGGGAGCTGTTTTTT
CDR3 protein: CASSLRGTGNTGELFF

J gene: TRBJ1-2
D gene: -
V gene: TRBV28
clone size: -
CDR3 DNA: TGTGCCAGCAAGTCTCAATTTAGGGGGGAGCTCTATGGCTACACCTTC
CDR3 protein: CASKSQFRGELYGYTF

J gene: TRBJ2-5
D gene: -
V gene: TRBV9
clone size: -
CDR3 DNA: TGTGCCAGCAGTAGCCTCGCTAATCAAGAGACCCAGTACTTC
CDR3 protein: CASSSLANQETQYF

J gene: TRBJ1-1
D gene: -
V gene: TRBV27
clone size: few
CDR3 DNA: TGTGCCAGCAAAGACGGGAACACTGAAGCTTTCTTT
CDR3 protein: CASKDGNTEAFF

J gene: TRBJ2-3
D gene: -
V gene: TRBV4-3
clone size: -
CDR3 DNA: TGCGCCAGCAGCCAAGATCGAGTGGGAACAACAGATACGCAGTATTTT
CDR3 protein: CASSQDRVGTTDTQYF

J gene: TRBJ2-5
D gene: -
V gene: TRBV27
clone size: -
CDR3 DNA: TGTGCCAGCAGTTTACACGTGCTGGAGACCCAGTACTTC
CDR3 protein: CASSLHVLETQYF

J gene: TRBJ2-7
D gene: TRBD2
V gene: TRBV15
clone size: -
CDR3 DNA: TGTGCCACCAGCAGCGAGCTAGCGGGAGCTTCCTACGAGCAGTACTTC
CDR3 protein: CATSSELAGASYEQYF

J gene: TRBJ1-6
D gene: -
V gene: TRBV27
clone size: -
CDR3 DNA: TGTGCCAGCAGTTTATCCCCGAATTCACCCCTCCACTTT
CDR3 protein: CASSLSPNSPLHF

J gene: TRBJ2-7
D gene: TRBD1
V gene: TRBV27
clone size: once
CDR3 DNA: TGTGCCAGCAGCCAAGGACAGGGTTACGAGCAGTACTTC
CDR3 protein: CASSQGQGYEQYF

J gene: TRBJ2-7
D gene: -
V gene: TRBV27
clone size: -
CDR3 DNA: TGTGCCAGCAGCCCGAGGACCGGGTACGAGCAGTACTTC
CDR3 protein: CASSPRTGYEQYF

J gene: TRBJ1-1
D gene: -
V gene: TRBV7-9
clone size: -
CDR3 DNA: TGTGCCAGCAGCTCGCGGTACACTGAAGCTTTCTTT
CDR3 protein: CASSSRYTEAFF

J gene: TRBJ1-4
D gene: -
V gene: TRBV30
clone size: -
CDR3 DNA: TGTGCCTGGAGTGTACCGTTGGGGAACGGGAATGAAAAACTGTTTTTT
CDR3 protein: CAWSVPLGNGNEKLFF

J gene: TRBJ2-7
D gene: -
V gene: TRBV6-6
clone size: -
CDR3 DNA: TGTGCCAGCAGGCCCGGTACTGGGTACGAGCAGTACTTC
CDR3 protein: CASRPGTGYEQYF

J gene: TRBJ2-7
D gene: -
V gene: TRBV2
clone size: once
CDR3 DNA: TGTGCCAGCAGTGAAACTAGCTCGTCTATCCACGAGCAGTACTTC
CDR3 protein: CASSETSSSIHEQYF

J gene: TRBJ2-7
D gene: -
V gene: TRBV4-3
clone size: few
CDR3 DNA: TGCGCCAGCAGCCAAGATTTACTAGGGGGGGGCGACGAGCAGTACTTC
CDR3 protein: CASSQDLLGGGDEQYF

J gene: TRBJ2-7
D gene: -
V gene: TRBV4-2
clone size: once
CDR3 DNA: TGTGCCAGCAGCCAAACTACGAGCTACGAGCAGTACTTC
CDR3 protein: CASSQTTSYEQYF

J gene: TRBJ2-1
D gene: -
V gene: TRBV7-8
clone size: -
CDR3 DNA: TGTGCCAGCAGCTGGACAGAATCCTACAATGAGCAGTTCTTC
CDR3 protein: CASSWTESYNEQFF

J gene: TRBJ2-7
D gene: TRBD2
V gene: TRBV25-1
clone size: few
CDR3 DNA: TGTGCCAGCAGCGCTAGGGGACTAGCTTACGAGCAGTACTTC
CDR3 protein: CASSARGLAYEQYF

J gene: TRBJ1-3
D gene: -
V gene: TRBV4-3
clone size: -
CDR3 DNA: TGCGCCAGCAGCCAAGATGCCGGGAACTCTGGAAACACCATATATTTT
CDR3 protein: CASSQDAGNSGNTIYF

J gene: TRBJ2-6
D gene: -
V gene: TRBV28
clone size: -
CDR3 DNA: TGTGCCAGCACTTCGGGCTCTGGGGCCAACGTCCTGACTTTC
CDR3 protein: CASTSGSGANVLTF

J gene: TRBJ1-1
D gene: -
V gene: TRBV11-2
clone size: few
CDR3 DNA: TGTGCCAGCAGCTTAGGCCCAGGGAACACTGAAGCTTTCTTT
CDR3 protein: CASSLGPGNTEAFF

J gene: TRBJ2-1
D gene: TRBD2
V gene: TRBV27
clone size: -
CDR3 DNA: TGTGCCAGCAGTGGGACTAGCGATTACAATGAGCAGTTCTTC
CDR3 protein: CASSGTSDYNEQFF

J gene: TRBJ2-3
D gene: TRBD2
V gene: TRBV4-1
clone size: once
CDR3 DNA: TGCGCCAGCAGTCTTACGGGACTAGCGGGAGATGGGACGCAGTATTTT
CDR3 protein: CASSLTGLAGDGTQYF

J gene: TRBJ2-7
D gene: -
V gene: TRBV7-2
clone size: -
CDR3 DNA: TGTGCCAGCAGCTCCAGCGGGACATATCCCTACGAGCAGTACTTC
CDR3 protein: CASSSSGTYPYEQYF

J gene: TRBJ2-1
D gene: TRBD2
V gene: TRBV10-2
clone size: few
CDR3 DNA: TGCGCCAGCAGTGATAATAGCGGGTCCTTCCCCCCCAATGAGCAGTTCTTC
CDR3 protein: CASSDNSGSFPPNEQFF

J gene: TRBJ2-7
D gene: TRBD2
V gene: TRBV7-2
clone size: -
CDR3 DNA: TGTGCCAGCACCCCGGACAGCGGGAGTTCTTTCGAGCAGTACTTC
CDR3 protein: CASTPDSGSSFEQYF

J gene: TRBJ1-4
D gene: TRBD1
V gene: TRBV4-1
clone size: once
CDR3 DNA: TGCGCCAGCAGCCAAGGAACAGGGGGAACTAATGAAAAACTGTTTTTT
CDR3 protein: CASSQGTGGTNEKLFF

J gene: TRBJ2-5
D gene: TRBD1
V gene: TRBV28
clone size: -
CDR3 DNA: TGTGCCAGCAGTTTCCCTAGGACAGGTATAGAGTCGGTGGAGACCCAGTACTTC
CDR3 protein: CASSFPRTGIESVETQYF

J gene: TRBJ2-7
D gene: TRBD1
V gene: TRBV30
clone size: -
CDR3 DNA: TGTGCCTGGAGTGCGGGGACAGGGGGCTACGAGCAGTACTTC
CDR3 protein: CAWSAGTGGYEQYF

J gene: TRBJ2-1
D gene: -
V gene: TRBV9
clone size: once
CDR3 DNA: TGTGCCAGCAACCCATCCTCAGGGGTAGGGCAGTTCTTC
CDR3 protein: CASNPSSGVGQFF

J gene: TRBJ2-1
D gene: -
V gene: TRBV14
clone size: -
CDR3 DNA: TGTGCCAGCAGCCGCCACTTGGCTAGCCGGGGAGAGGAGCAGTTCTTC
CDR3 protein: CASSRHLASRGEEQFF

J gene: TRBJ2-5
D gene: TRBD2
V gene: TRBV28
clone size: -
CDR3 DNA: TGTGCCAGCAGTCCCCCGACTAGCGGGATGCGAGAGACCCAGTACTTC
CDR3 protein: CASSPPTSGMRETQYF

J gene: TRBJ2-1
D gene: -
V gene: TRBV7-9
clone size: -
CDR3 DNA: TGTGCCAGCAGCTGGACGGAGCAGTTCTTC
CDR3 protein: CASSWTEQFF

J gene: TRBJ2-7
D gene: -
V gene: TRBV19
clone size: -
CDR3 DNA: TGTGCCAGTAGTATAGAGGGCAGACCCTACGAGCAGTACTTC
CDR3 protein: CASSIEGRPYEQYF

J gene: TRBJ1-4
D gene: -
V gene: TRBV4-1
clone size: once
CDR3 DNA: TGCGCCAGCAGCCTCCCACTGGCGGATGGTGAAAAACTGTTTTTT
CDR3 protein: CASSLPLADGEKLFF

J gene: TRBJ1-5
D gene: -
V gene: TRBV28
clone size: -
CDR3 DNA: TGTGCCAGCACTCAGAGGGGTCAGCTAGATCAGCCCCAGCATTTT
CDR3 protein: CASTQRGQLDQPQHF

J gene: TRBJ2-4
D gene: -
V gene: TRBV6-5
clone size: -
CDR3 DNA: TGTGCCAGCAGTTACGGCTCCGAGAGAAACATTCAGTACTTC
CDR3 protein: CASSYGSERNIQYF

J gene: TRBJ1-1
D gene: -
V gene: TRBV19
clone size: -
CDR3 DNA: TGTGCCAGTAGTATGAAGGGGTACACTGAAGCTTTCTTT
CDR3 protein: CASSMKGYTEAFF

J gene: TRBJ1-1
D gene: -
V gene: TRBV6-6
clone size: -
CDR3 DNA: TGTGCCAGCAGTTACAAAGGGCCCAGCACTGAAGCTTTCTTT
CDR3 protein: CASSYKGPSTEAFF

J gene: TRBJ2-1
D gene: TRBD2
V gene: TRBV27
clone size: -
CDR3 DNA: TGTGCCAGCAGTTCAAGTAGCGGGATCCACAATGAGCAGTTCTTC
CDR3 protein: CASSSSSGIHNEQFF